This T cell receptor (beta chain) emerged from a study of vaccination and CD4 T cells after COVID-19. Worth noting for this clonotype: Its antigen is not identified.

Treatment of the sample: approximately 9-day PBMC culture with coronavirus spike peptide pools or control peptides (ViraFEST assay). These CD4+ T cells came from roughly eleven-day cultures by negative selection. Per germline, CDR1 LNHDA and CDR2 SQIVND (reference sequence). Trimming cost V 7 bases and J 5 bases, with 14 bases left between them. The CDR3 has 13 residues. The Oncomine TCR Beta short-read assay sequenced DNA from cultured CD4+ T cells. Each CDR3 protein gets one entry after TCRdb re-called the PCR reads with MiXCR. The table includes roughly 19,000 distinct CDR3 sequences, roughly 58% detected once.

The source material was CD4+ T cells from blood, cultured in vitro, sampled before SARS-CoV-2 vaccination. The sequence was collected from a human donor who had recovered from COVID-19. The chain recombines TRBV19 with TRBJ1-2, with D perhaps matching TRBD1 (5 bases). CDR3 DNA sequence: TGTGCCAGTACCCCGGGACTGCTATATGGCTACACCTTC. Its protein product is CASTPGLLYGYTF.